The rows below give T cell receptor beta chains drawn from one sample of a study of T cells in Graves' hyperthyroidism and ophthalmopathy. TCRdb re-called the multiplex PCR reads through MiXCR, storing one row per CDR3 protein. This table has under 650,000 distinct CDR3 sequences, 15% to 20% appearing once. The material sequenced was blood. The receptor set was obtained from a woman aged 25 to 39 with Graves' hyperthyroidism. The CDR3 runs from the conserved cysteine through the conserved F or W. Each record gives: D gene, clone size, V gene, CDR3 length, J gene, CDR3 DNA, CDR3 protein. D genes are given only for firm matches. Not every row has a clone size; where given, it reads once, few, many or a size class.

d_call: NA
clone_size: many
v_call: TRBV12-3/TRBV12-4
cdr3_length: 12
j_call: TRBJ1-2
cdr3_nt: TGTGCCAGCAGAGGACAGAGTTATGGCTACACCTTC
cdr3_aa: CASRGQSYGYTF

d_call: NA
clone_size: many
v_call: TRBV5-1
cdr3_length: 14
j_call: TRBJ2-3
cdr3_nt: TGCGCCAGCAGCTCCCCAGATGGAGGAGATACGCAGTATTTT
cdr3_aa: CASSSPDGGDTQYF

d_call: NA
clone_size: once
v_call: TRBV7-2
cdr3_length: 14
j_call: TRBJ2-5
cdr3_nt: TGTGCCAGCAGCTTAGGACACACGCAAGAGACCCAGTACTTC
cdr3_aa: CASSLGHTQETQYF

d_call: NA
clone_size: NA
v_call: TRBV30
cdr3_length: 12
j_call: TRBJ2-3
cdr3_nt: TGTGCCTGGAGTGTAGGTAGAGATACGCAGTATTTT
cdr3_aa: CAWSVGRDTQYF

d_call: NA
clone_size: NA
v_call: TRBV5-1
cdr3_length: 15
j_call: TRBJ2-5
cdr3_nt: TGCGCCAGCAGAGACCCGAGGGGGTCTCAAGAGACCCAGTACTTC
cdr3_aa: CASRDPRGSQETQYF

d_call: NA
clone_size: few
v_call: TRBV4-3
cdr3_length: 15
j_call: TRBJ1-5
cdr3_nt: TGCGCCAGCAGCCAAGAGGCGGCAGGCAATCAGCCCCAGCATTTT
cdr3_aa: CASSQEAAGNQPQHF

d_call: NA
clone_size: many
v_call: TRBV28
cdr3_length: 21
j_call: TRBJ2-3
cdr3_nt: TGTGCCAGCAGTTTGTCCAGGGGCGGGCCCCAATTGAGGGCAATTGCAGATACGCAGTATTTT
cdr3_aa: CASSLSRGGPQLRAIADTQYF

d_call: NA
clone_size: many
v_call: TRBV11-2
cdr3_length: 14
j_call: TRBJ2-7
cdr3_nt: TGTGCCAGCAGCTTAGGGACGGAAGCCTACGAGCAGTACTTC
cdr3_aa: CASSLGTEAYEQYF

d_call: TRBD2
clone_size: many
v_call: TRBV13
cdr3_length: 14
j_call: TRBJ2-7
cdr3_nt: TGTGCCAGCAGCTTCGGACTAGCGGATTACGAGCAGTACTTC
cdr3_aa: CASSFGLADYEQYF

d_call: TRBD2
clone_size: many
v_call: TRBV28
cdr3_length: 17
j_call: TRBJ2-2
cdr3_nt: TGTGCCAGCAGTTATTCCCTAGCGGGAGTTGACACCGGGGAGCTGTTTTTT
cdr3_aa: CASSYSLAGVDTGELFF

d_call: NA
clone_size: many
v_call: TRBV13
cdr3_length: 16
j_call: TRBJ2-7
cdr3_nt: TGTGCCAGCAGCCTCGCTTCGGAGACGGCTGCCTACGAGCAGTACTTC
cdr3_aa: CASSLASETAAYEQYF

d_call: NA
clone_size: few
v_call: TRBV11-3
cdr3_length: 15
j_call: TRBJ2-2
cdr3_nt: TGTGCCAGCAGCTTAGAGGGGTTAAGGACCGGGGAGCTGTTTTTT
cdr3_aa: CASSLEGLRTGELFF

d_call: NA
clone_size: many
v_call: TRBV5-1
cdr3_length: 14
j_call: TRBJ2-3
cdr3_nt: TGCGCCAGCAGCTTGGAGCTCAACACAGATACGCAGTATTTT
cdr3_aa: CASSLELNTDTQYF

d_call: TRBD1
clone_size: many
v_call: TRBV5-5
cdr3_length: 16
j_call: TRBJ2-7
cdr3_nt: TGTGCCAGCAGCTTGGGTGGGACAGACAGCTCCTACGAGCAGTACTTC
cdr3_aa: CASSLGGTDSSYEQYF

d_call: NA
clone_size: few
v_call: TRBV18
cdr3_length: 14
j_call: TRBJ2-3
cdr3_nt: TGTGCCAGCTCACCACCGTCCCGCACAGATACGCAGTATTTT
cdr3_aa: CASSPPSRTDTQYF

d_call: NA
clone_size: few
v_call: TRBV20-1
cdr3_length: 13
j_call: TRBJ1-5
cdr3_nt: TGCAGTGCTCCCAGGGGACGCAATCAGCCCCAGCATTTT
cdr3_aa: CSAPRGRNQPQHF

d_call: TRBD2
clone_size: few
v_call: TRBV14
cdr3_length: 16
j_call: TRBJ2-7
cdr3_nt: TGTACCAGCAGCCAAGGGTCGGGACTAGCTTCCTACGAGCAGTACTTC
cdr3_aa: CTSSQGSGLASYEQYF

d_call: TRBD1
clone_size: NA
v_call: TRBV7-2
cdr3_length: 16
j_call: TRBJ1-6
cdr3_nt: TGTGCCAGCAGCTCCGGGACAGCCCGAGGGTATTCACCCCTCCACTTT
cdr3_aa: CASSSGTARGYSPLHF

d_call: TRBD1
clone_size: many
v_call: TRBV24-1
cdr3_length: 15
j_call: TRBJ1-4
cdr3_nt: TGTGCCACCAGTGATCCCGGGACAGGGGCGGAAAAACTGTTTTTT
cdr3_aa: CATSDPGTGAEKLFF

d_call: TRBD2
clone_size: few
v_call: TRBV5-4
cdr3_length: 17
j_call: TRBJ2-3
cdr3_nt: TGTGCCAGCAGCTTGCAAAAACTAGCGGGATTCACAGATACGCAGTATTTT
cdr3_aa: CASSLQKLAGFTDTQYF

d_call: NA
clone_size: many
v_call: TRBV7-8
cdr3_length: 15
j_call: TRBJ2-1
cdr3_nt: TGTGCCAGCAGCTTAGTGTTAGCTCTCCACAATGAGCAGTTCTTC
cdr3_aa: CASSLVLALHNEQFF

d_call: NA
clone_size: many
v_call: TRBV10-3
cdr3_length: 11
j_call: TRBJ2-7
cdr3_nt: TGTGCCATCAGCAGGACTGACGAGCAGTACTTC
cdr3_aa: CAISRTDEQYF

d_call: TRBD1
clone_size: few
v_call: TRBV6-6
cdr3_length: 14
j_call: TRBJ2-1
cdr3_nt: TGTGCCAGCAGTTATCGACAGGGCTCAGGGGAGCAGTTCTTC
cdr3_aa: CASSYRQGSGEQFF

d_call: NA
clone_size: few
v_call: TRBV19
cdr3_length: 15
j_call: TRBJ2-7
cdr3_nt: TGTGCCAGTACTCCTGGGGACTCGCGAGGGTGGGAGCAGTACTTC
cdr3_aa: CASTPGDSRGWEQYF

d_call: NA
clone_size: few
v_call: TRBV20-1
cdr3_length: 13
j_call: TRBJ2-3
cdr3_nt: TGCAGTGCGGGGGTCCGGGAAGGGGATACGCAGTATTTT
cdr3_aa: CSAGVREGDTQYF